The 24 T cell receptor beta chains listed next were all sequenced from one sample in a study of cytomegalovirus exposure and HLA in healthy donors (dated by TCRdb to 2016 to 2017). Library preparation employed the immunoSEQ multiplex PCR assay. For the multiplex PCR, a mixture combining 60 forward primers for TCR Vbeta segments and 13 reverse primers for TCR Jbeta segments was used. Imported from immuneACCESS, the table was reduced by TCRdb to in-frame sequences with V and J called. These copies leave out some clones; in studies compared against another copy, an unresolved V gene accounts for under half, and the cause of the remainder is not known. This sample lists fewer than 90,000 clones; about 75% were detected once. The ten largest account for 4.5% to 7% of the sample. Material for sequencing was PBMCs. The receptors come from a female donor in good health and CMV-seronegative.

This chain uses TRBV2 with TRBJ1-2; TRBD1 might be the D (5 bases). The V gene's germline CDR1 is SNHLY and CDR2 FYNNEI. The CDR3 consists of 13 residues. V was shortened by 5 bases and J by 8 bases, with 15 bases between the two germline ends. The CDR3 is CASSNPGGVGYTF. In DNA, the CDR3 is TGTGCCAGCAGTAATCCGGGGGGTGTGGGCTACACCTTC.

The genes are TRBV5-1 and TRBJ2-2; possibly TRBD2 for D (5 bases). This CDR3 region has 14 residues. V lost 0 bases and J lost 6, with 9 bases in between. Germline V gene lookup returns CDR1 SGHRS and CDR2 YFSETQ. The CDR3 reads CASSLDDGAGELFF. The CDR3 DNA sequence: TGCGCCAGCAGCTTGGATGACGGGGCCGGGGAGCTGTTTTTT.

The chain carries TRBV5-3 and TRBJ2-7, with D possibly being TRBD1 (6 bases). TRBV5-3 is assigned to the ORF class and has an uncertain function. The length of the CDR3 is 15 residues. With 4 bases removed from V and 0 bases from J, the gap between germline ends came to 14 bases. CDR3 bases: TGTGCCAGAAGCCTAGACAGGACCCACTCCTACGAGCAGTACTTC. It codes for CARSLDRTHSYEQYF.

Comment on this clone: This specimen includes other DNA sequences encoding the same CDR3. The CDR3 coding sequence is TGTGCCAGTAGTATCGGGGTTGGCGTCGAGCAGTACTTC. Translated: CASSIGVGVEQYF. The rearrangement joins TRBV19 to TRBJ2-7; D might be TRBD2 (5 bases). In germline, CDR1 is LNHDA, CDR2 SQIVND (reference sequence). Trimming shortened V by 3 bases and J by 6 bases, and 12 bases separated the two germline ends. This CDR3 has 13 residues.

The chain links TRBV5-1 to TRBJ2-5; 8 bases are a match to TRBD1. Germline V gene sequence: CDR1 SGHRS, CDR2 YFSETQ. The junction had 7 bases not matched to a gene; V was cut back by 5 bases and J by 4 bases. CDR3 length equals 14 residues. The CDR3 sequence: CASSSNTGGETQYF. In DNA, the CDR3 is TGCGCCAGCAGTTCTAATACAGGGGGAGAGACCCAGTACTTC.

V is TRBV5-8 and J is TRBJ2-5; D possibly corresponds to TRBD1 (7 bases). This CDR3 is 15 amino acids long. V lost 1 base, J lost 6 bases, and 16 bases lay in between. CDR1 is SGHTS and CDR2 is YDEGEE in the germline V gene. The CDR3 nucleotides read TGTGCCAGCAGCTTGACGGGTTCAGGGGGGCAGACCCAGTACTTC. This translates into CASSLTGSGGQTQYF.

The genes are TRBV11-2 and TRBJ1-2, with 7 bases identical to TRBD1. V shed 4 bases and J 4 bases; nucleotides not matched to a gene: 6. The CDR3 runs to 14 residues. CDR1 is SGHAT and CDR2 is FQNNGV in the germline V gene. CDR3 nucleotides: TGTGCCAGCAGCTCGACAGGGCCGACCTATGGCTACACCTTC. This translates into CASSSTGPTYGYTF.

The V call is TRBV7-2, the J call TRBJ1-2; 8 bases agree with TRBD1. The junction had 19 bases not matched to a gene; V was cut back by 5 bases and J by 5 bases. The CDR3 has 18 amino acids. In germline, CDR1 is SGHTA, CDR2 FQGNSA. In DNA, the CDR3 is TGTGCCAGCAGCGCCTCCGGGACAGGTGGCCAAAGGGAATATGGCTACACCTTC. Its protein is CASSASGTGGQREYGYTF.

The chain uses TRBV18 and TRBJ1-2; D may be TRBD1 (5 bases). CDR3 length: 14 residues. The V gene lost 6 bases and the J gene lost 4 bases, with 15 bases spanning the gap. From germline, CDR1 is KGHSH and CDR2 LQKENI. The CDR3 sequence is CASSFETGGYGYTF. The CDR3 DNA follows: TGTGCCAGCTCCTTTGAAACAGGCGGCTATGGCTACACCTTC.

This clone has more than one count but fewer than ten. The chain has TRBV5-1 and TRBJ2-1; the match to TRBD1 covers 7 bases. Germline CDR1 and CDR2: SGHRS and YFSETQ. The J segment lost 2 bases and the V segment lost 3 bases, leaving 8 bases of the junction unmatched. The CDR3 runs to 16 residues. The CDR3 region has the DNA TGCGCCAGCAGCTCAGAGGGGGCGGAGACCTACAATGAGCAGTTCTTC. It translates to CASSSEGAETYNEQFF.

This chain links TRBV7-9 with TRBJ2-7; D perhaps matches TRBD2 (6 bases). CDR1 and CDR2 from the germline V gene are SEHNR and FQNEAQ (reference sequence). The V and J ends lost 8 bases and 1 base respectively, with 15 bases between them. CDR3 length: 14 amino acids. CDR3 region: CASGPQGLSYEQYF. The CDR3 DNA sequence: TGTGCCAGCGGACCGCAGGGACTTTCCTACGAGCAGTACTTC.

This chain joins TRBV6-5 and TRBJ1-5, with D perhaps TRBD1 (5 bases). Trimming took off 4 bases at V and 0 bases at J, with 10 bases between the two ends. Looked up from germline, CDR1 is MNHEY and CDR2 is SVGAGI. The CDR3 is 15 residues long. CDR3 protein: CASSLRGDSNQPQHF. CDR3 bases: TGTGCCAGCAGTTTAAGGGGTGATAGCAATCAGCCCCAGCATTTT.

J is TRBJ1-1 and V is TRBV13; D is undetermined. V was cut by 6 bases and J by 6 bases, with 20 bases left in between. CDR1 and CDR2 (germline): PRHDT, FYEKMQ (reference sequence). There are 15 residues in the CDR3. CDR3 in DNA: TGTGCCAGCAGAGAATCAGGATCGGGTAGCGCTGAAGCTTTCTTT. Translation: CASRESGSGSAEAFF.

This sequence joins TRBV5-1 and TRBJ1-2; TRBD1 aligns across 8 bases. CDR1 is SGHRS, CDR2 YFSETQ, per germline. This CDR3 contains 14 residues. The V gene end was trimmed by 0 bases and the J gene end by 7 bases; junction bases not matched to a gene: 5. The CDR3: CASSLVQGAGGYTF. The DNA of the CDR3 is TGCGCCAGCAGCTTGGTTCAGGGGGCCGGTGGCTACACCTTC.

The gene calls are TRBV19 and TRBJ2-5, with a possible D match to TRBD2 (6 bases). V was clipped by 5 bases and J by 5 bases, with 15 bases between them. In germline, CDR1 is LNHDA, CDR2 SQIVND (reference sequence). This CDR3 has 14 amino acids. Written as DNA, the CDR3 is TGTGCCAGTAGTGCGCAGGGACTCGCCGAGACCCAGTACTTC. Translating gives CASSAQGLAETQYF.

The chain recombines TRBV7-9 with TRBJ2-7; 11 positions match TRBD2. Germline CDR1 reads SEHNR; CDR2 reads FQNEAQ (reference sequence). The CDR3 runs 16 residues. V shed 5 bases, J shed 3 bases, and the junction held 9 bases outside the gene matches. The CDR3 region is CASSLRLAGTDYEQYF. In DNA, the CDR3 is TGTGCCAGCAGCCTACGACTAGCGGGGACCGACTACGAGCAGTACTTC.

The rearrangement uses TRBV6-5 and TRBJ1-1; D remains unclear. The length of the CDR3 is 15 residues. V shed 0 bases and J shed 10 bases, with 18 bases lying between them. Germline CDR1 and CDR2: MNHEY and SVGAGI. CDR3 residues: CASSYSSVPYFPAFF. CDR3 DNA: TGTGCCAGCAGTTACTCGTCGGTACCCTATTTTCCAGCTTTCTTT.

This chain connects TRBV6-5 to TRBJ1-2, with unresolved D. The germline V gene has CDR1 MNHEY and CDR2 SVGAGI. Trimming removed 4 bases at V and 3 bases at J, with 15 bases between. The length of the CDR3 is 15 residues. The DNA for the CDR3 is TGTGCCAGCAGTTCCGACGCAGGCCGATACTATGGCTACACCTTC. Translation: CASSSDAGRYYGYTF.

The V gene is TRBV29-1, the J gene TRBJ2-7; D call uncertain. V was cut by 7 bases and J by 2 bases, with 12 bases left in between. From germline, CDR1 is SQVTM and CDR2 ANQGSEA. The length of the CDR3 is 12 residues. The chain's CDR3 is CSALTPPYEQYF. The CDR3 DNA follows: TGCAGCGCCCTCACACCTCCCTACGAGCAGTACTTC.

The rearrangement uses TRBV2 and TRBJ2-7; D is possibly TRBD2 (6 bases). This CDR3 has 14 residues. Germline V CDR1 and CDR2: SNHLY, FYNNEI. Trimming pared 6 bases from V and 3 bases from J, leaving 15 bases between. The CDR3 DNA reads TGTGCCAGCAGCCCGGGACTCTCGATCTACGAGCAGTACTTC. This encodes CASSPGLSIYEQYF.

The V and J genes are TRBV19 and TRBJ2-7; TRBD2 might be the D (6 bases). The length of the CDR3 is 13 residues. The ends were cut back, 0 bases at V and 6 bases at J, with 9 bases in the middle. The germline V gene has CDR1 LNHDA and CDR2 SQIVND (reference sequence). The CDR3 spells CASSIEGGAEQYF. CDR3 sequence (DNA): TGTGCCAGTAGTATAGAAGGCGGGGCCGAGCAGTACTTC.

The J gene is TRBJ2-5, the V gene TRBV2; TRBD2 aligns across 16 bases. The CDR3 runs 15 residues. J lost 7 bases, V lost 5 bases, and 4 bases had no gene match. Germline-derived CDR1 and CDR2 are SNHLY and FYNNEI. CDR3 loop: CASSPGTSGRGTQYF. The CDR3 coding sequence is TGTGCCAGCAGTCCCGGGACTAGCGGGAGGGGGACCCAGTACTTC.

CDR3 coding DNA: TGTGCCAGCGGGAGGACAGGTCCCTACGAGCAGTACTTC. This translates into CASGRTGPYEQYF. The V call is TRBV27, the J call TRBJ2-7; tentatively, D is TRBD1 (7 bases). V lost 8 bases and J 2 bases, leaving 13 bases between the germline ends. The CDR3 contains 13 residues. CDR1 and CDR2 from the germline V gene are MNHEY and SMNVEV (reference sequence).

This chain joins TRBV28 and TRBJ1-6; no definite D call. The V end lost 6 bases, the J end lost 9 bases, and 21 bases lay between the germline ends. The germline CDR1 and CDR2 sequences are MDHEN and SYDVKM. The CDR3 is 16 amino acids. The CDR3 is CASSLMTGNFVSPLHF. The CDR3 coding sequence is TGTGCCAGCAGCTTAATGACCGGGAACTTTGTTTCACCCCTCCACTTT. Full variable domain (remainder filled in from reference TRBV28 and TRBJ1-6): DVKVTQSSRYLVKRTGEKVFLECVQDMDHENMFWYRQDPGLGLRLIYFSYDVKMKEKGDIPEGYSVSREKKERFSLILESASTNQTSMYLCASSLMTGNFVSPLHFGNGTRLTVT.